This T cell receptor (beta chain) originates from a study of early stage breast cancer tumors. Study-wide background: Of some 15 invasive breast tumors, approximately 11 were hormone receptor-positive, HER2-negative. Among approximately twelve ER+/PR+/HER2- tumors, eight were ductal, four lobular. Study-wide findings and caveats: Tumors had roughly 2.4-fold higher T cell density and higher clonality than adjacent normal breast tissue. Tumor and normal breast were distinguished via blood comparison in most of the 16 patients.

Generated by immunoSEQ multiplex PCR, the TCRdb table keeps only in-frame clones and is missing some. The table lists about 58,000 clones, roughly 80% of them singletons, with roughly 3.4% in the top ten. This CDR3 is built from 15 residues. Between the trimmed V and J ends, which lost 4 bases and 6 bases, there was a span of 17 bases. Germline lookup yields CDR1 SGDLS and CDR2 YYNGEE. For this clone: Its antigen remains unknown.

The chain uses TRBV9 and TRBJ1-5; D might be TRBD1 (6 bases). This TCR came from a person aged 30-39 years with breast cancer. The sequencing sample was made of blood. The CDR3 DNA reads as TGTGCCAGCAGCCTGACCCCAGGGGAGGGTCAGCCCCAGCATTTT. This encodes CASSLTPGEGQPQHF. The complete variable domain, with remaining parts taken from reference TRBV9 and TRBJ1-5, reads DSGVTQTPKHLITATGQRVTLRCSPRSGDLSVYWYQQSLDQGLQFLIQYYNGEERAKGNILERFSAQQFPDLHSELNLSSLELGDSALYFCASSLTPGEGQPQHFGDGTRLSIL.